This TCR beta chain was identified in a study of blood T cell repertoires in COVID-19. Repertoires were generated with immunoSEQ multiplex PCR, while TCRdb's copy carries only in-frame clones and drops some. The data contain about 180,000 clones, roughly 80% of them singletons. V dropped 2 bases and J dropped 2 bases, with 16 bases sitting between them. The CDR3 spans 17 residues. Germline lookup yields CDR1 KGHSH and CDR2 LQKENI. The specimen was PBMCs or T cells enriched from blood (not recorded which). This clonotype was obtained from a man between 60 and 70 years old who had been exposed to COVID-19. V is TRBV18 and J is TRBJ1-3; D possibly corresponds to TRBD1 (6 bases). Written as DNA, the CDR3 is TGTGCCAGCTCACCAATCCACAAGACAGGCGCTGGAAACACCATATATTTT. Protein sequence: CASSPIHKTGAGNTIYF.